This T cell receptor beta chain originates from a study of blood T cell repertoires in COVID-19. Background on the study: The study drew acute and convalescent COVID-19 samples from the United States, Italy and Spain.

The authors' processing: The authors estimated nucleated cell counts from reference gene primer amplification. This table comes from immunoSEQ multiplex PCR, and its TCRdb copy is limited to in-frame clones, with some not included. For V, J and clone size, that table is used; D and trimming come from the DNA. Of 180,000 or so clones listed, 78% were seen once; the top ten hold 2.8%. Germline V gene sequence: CDR1 SNHLY, CDR2 FYNNEI. The CDR3 length is 12 residues. Trimming took off 2 bases at V and 1 base at J, with 2 bases between the two ends. The V gene is TRBV2, the J gene TRBJ1-2, with D uncertain. The TCR originated in a woman older than 75 with active or convalescent COVID-19. Sequenced input: peripheral blood. CDR3 sequence reads: CASSEHNYGYTF. The CDR3 DNA reads TGTGCCAGCAGTGAACATAACTATGGCTACACCTTC. Combining the CDR3 with reference TRBV2 and TRBJ1-2 gives the whole variable domain EPEVTQTPSHQVTQMGQEVILRCVPISNHLYFYWYRQILGQKVEFLVSFYNNEISEKSEIFDDQFSVERPDGSNFTLKIRSTKLEDSAMYFCASSEHNYGYTFGSGTRLTVV.